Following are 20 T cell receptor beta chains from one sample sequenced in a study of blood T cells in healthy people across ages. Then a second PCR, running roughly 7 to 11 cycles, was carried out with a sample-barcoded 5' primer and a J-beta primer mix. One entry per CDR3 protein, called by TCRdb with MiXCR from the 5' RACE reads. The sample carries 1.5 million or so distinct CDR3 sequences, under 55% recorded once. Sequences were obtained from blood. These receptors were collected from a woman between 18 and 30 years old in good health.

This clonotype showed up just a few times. CDR3 sequence reads: CASSRQTNEQFF. CDR3 nucleotide sequence: TGTGCCAGCAGCCGACAGACGAATGAGCAGTTCTTC. The rearrangement joins TRBV11-2 to TRBJ2-1; D perhaps matches TRBD1 (5 bases). The germline V gene has CDR1 SGHAT and CDR2 FQNNGV. The CDR3 consists of 12 residues. V lost 5 bases and J lost 7, with 9 bases in between.

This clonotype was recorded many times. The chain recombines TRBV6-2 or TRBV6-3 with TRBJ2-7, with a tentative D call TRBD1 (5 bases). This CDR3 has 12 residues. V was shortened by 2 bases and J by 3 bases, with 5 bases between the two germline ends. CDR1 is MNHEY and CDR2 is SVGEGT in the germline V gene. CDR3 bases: TGTGCCAGCAGTTACCAGGGCTACGAGCAGTACTTC. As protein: CASSYQGYEQYF.

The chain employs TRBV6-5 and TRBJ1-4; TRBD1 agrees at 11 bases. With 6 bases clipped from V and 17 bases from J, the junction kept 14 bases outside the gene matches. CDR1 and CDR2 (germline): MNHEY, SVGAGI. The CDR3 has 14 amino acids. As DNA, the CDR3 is TGTGCCAGCAGAACCGCCGGGACAGGGGGTGTTCTATTTTTT. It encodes CASRTAGTGGVLFF.

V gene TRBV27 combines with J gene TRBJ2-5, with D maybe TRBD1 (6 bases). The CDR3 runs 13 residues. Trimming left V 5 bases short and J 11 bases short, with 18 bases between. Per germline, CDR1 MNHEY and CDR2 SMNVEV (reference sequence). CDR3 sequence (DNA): TGTGCCAGCAGTCCGCCGGACAGCAGAAGGCAGTACTTC. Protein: CASSPPDSRRQYF.

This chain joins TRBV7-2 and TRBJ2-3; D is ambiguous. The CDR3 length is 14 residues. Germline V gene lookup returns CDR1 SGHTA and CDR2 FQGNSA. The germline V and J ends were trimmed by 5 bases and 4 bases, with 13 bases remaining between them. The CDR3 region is CASSQPEWSDTQYF. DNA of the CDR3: TGTGCCAGCAGCCAACCCGAATGGTCAGATACGCAGTATTTT. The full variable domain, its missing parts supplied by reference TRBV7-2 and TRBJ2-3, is GAGVSQSPSNKVTEKGKDVELRCDPISGHTALYWYRQSLGQGLEFLIYFQGNSAPDKSGLPSDRFSAERTGGSVSTLTIQRTQQEDSAVYLCASSQPEWSDTQYFGPGTRLTVL.

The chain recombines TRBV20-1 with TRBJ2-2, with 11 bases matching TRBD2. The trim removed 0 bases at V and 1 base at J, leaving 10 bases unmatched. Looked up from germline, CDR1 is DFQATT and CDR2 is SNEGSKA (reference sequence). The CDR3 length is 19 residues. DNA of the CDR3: TGCAGTGCTAGAGATCCACTAGCGGGAGTAGTCTTGAACACCGGGGAGCTGTTTTTT. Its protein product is CSARDPLAGVVLNTGELFF.

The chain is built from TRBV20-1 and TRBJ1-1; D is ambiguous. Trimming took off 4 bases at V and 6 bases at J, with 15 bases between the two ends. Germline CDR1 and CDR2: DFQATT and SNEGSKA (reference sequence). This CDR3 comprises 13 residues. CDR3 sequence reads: CSATVLGGPEAFF. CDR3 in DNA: TGCAGTGCTACGGTTCTAGGAGGACCTGAAGCTTTCTTT.

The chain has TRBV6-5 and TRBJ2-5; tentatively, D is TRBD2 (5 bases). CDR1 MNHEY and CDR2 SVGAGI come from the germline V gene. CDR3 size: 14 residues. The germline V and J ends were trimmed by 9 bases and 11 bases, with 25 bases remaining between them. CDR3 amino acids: CASNGGPGYNEQYF. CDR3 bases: TGTGCCAGTAACGGAGGTCCCGGGTACAATGAGCAGTACTTC.

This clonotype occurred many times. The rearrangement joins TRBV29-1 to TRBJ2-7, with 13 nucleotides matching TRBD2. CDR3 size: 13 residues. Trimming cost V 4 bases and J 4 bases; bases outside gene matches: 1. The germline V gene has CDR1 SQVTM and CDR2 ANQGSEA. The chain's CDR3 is CSVVGLAGYEQYF. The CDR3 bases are TGCAGCGTTGTGGGACTAGCGGGATACGAGCAGTACTTC.

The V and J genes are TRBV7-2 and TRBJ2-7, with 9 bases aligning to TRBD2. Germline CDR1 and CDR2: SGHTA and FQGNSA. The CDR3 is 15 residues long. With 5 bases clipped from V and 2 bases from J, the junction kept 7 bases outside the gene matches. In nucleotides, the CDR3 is TGTGCCAGCAGCATATCGGCTAGCGGGACCTACGAGCAGTACTTC. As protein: CASSISASGTYEQYF.

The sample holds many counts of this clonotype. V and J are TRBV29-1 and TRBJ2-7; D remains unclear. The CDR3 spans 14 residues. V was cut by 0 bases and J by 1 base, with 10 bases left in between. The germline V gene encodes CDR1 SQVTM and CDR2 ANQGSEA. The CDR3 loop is CSVEDYGESYEQYF. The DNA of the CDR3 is TGCAGCGTTGAAGATTATGGGGAATCCTACGAGCAGTACTTC.

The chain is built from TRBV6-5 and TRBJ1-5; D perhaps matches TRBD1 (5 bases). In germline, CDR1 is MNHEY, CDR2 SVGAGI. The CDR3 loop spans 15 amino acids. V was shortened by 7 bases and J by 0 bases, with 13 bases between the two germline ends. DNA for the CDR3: TGTGCCAGCAACGAAGACAGCTATAGCAATCAGCCCCAGCATTTT. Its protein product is CASNEDSYSNQPQHF.

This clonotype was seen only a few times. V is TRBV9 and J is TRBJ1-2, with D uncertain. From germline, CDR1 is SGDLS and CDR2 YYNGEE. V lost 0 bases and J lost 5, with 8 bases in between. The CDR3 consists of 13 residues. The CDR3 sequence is CASSVVPLYGYTF. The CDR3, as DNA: TGTGCCAGCAGCGTAGTTCCACTGTATGGCTACACCTTC.

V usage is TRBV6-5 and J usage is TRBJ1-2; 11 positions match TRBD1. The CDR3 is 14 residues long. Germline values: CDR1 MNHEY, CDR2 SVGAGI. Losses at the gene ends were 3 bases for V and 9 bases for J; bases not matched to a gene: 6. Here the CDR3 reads CASSYGTGGSRYTF. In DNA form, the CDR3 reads TGTGCCAGCAGTTATGGGACAGGGGGTTCGCGCTACACCTTC.

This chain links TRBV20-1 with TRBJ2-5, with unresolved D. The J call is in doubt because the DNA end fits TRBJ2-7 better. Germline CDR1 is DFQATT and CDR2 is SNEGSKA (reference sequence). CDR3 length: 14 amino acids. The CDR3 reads CSARSKEAGYEQYF. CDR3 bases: TGCAGTGCTAGATCTAAGGAAGCTGGCTACGAGCAGTACTTC.

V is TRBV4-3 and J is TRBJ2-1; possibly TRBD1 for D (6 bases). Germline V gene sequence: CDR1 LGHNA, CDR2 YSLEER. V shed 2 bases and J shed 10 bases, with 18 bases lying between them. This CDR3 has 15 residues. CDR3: CASSQSLTGPGEQFF. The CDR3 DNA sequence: TGCGCCAGCAGCCAATCCTTAACAGGGCCCGGGGAGCAGTTCTTC.

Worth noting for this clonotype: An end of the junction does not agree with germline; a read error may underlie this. The CDR3 DNA sequence: TGTGCCAGCAGGACAGGGGGCTTGGTGGAAAGACTGTTTTTT. Translating gives CASRTGGLVERLFF. V is TRBV6-6 and J is TRBJ1-4, with 10 bases aligning to TRBD1. Germline lookup yields CDR1 MNHNY and CDR2 SVGAGI (reference sequence). This CDR3 comprises 14 residues.

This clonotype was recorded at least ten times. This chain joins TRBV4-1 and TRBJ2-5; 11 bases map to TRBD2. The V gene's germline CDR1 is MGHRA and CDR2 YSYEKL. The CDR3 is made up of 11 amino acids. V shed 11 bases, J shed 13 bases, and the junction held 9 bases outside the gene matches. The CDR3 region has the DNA TGCGCCGGCGGGACTAGCGGAACTCTGTACTTC. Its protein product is CAGGTSGTLYF.

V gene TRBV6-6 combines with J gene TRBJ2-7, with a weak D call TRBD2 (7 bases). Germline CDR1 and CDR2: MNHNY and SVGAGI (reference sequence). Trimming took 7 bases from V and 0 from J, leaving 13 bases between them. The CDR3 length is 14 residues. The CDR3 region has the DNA TGTGCCAGCAATGGGGGGGGCCGCTCCTACGAGCAGTACTTC. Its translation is CASNGGGRSYEQYF.

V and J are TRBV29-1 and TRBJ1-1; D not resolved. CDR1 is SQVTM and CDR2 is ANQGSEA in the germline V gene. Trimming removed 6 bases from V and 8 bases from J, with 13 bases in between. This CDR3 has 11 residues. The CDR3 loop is CSVPDGFEAFF. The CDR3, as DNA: TGCAGCGTACCAGACGGTTTCGAAGCTTTCTTT.